This TCR beta chain derives from a study of blood T cell repertoires in COVID-19. Study-level background: Material from acute and convalescent COVID-19 was sourced from the United States, Italy and Spain. The analysed material was cDNA or gDNA that came from T cells, B-cell-depleted T cells, or PBMCs.

Measured with immunoSEQ multiplex PCR; TCRdb has only the in-frame clones, and not every one. The table shows some 140,000 clones, with approximately 85% occurring only once. Followed longitudinally, the Seattle patients had been enrolled during active infection. The V gene's germline CDR1 is SEHNR and CDR2 FQNEAQ (reference sequence). CDR3 length: 16 amino acids. Trimming pared 5 bases from V and 1 base from J, leaving 17 bases between. The sequence was obtained from a man in his sixties with COVID-19, enrolled during active disease. The chain has TRBV7-9 and TRBJ1-1; D is uncertain. Sequencing input: peripheral blood. The CDR3 DNA follows: TGTGCCAGCAGCCCCCGACGGGGTAGCGCGAACACTGAAGCTTTCTTT. Its translation: CASSPRRGSANTEAFF.